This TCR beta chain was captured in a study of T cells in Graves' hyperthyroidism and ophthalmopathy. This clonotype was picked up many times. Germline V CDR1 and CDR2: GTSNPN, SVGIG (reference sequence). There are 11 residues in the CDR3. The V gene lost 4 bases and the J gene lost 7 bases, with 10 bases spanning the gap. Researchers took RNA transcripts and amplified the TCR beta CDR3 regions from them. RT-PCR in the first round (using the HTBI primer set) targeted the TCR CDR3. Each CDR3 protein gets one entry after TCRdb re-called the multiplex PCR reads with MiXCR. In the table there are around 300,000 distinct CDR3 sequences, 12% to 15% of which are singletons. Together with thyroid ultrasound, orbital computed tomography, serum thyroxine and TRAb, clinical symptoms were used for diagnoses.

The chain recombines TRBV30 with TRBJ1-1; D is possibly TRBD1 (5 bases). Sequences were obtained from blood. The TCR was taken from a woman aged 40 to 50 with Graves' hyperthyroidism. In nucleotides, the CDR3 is TGTGCCTGGATGGGACTCATTGAAGCTTTCTTT. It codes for CAWMGLIEAFF. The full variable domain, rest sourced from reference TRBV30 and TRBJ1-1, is SQTIHQWPATLVQPVGSPLSLECTVEGTSNPNLYWYRQAAGRGLQLLFYSVGIGQISSEVPQNLSASRPQDRQFILSSKKLLLSDSGFYLCAWMGLIEAFFGQGTRLTVV.